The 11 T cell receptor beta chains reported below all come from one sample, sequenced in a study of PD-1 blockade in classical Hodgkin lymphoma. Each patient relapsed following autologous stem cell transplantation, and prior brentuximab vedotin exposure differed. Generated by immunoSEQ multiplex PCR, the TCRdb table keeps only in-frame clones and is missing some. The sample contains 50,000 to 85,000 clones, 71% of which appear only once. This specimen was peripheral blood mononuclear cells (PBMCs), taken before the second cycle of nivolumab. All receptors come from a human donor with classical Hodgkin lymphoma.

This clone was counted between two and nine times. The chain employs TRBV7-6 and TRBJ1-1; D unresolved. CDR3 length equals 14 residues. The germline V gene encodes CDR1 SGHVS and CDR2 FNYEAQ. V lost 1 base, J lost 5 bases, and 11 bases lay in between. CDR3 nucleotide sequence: TGTGCCAGCAGCTTAGGGACTTTGGCGACTGAAGCTTTCTTT. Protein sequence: CASSLGTLATEAFF. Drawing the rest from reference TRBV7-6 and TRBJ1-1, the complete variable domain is GAGVSQSPRYKVTKRGQDVALRCDPISGHVSLYWYRQALGQGPEFLTYFNYEAQQDKSGLPNDRFSAERPEGSISTLTIQRTEQRDSAMYRCASSLGTLATEAFFGQGTRLTVV.

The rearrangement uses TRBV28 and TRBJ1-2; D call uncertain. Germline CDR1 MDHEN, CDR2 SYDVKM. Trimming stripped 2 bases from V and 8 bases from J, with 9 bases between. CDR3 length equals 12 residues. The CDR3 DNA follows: TGTGCCAGCAGTTTAGGAACGGGGGGCTACACCTTC. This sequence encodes CASSLGTGGYTF.

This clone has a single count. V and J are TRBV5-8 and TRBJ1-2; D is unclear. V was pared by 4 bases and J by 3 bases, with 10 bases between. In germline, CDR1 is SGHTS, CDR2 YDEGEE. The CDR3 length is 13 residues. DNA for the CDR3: TGTGCCAGCAGCCCACCCCCCGACTATGGCTACACCTTC. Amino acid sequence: CASSPPPDYGYTF.

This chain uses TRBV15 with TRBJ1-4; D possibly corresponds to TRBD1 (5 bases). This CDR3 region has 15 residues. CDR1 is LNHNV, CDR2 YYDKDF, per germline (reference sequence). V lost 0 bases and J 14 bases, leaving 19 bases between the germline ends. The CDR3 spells CATSRDRGGRQILFF. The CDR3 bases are TGTGCCACCAGCAGAGACCGGGGTGGGAGACAGATCCTGTTTTTT.

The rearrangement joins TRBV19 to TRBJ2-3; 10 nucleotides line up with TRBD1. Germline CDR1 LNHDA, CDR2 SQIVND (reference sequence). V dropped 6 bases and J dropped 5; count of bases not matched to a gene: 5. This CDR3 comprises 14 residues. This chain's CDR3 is CASSDRGRGDTQYF. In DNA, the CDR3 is TGTGCCAGTAGCGACAGGGGGCGGGGAGATACGCAGTATTTT.

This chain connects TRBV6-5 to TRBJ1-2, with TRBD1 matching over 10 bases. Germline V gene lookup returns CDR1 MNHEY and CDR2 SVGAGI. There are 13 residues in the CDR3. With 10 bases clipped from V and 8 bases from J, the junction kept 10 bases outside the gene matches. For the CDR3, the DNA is TGTGCCACGAGACGGACAGGGGGAGGAGGCTACACCTTC. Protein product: CATRRTGGGGYTF.

Here the CDR3 reads CAWKSRGAENSPLHF. The CDR3, as DNA: TGTGCCTGGAAGTCCAGGGGCGCGGAGAATTCACCCCTCCACTTT. The chain combines TRBV30 with TRBJ1-6, with D possibly being TRBD1 (6 bases). CDR3 length: 15 residues. CDR1 is GTSNPN and CDR2 is SVGIG in the germline V gene (reference sequence). Deletions cut 4 bases from V and 7 bases from J, with 17 bases between.

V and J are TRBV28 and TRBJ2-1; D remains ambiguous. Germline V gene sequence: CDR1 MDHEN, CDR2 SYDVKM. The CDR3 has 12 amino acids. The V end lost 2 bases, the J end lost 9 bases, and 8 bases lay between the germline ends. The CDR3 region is CASSLQEGEQFF. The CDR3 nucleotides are TGTGCCAGCAGTTTACAGGAAGGTGAGCAGTTCTTC.

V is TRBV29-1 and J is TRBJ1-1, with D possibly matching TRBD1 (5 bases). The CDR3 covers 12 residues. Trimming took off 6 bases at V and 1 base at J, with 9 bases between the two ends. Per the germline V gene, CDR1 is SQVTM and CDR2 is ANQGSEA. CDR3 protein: CSVQEGNTEAFF. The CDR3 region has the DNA TGCAGCGTACAGGAGGGGAACACTGAAGCTTTCTTT. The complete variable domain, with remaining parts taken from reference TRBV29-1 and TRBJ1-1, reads SAVISQKPSRDICQRGTSLTIQCQVDSQVTMMFWYRQQPGQSLTLIATANQGSEATYESGFVIDKFPISRPNLTFSTLTVSNMSPEDSSIYLCSVQEGNTEAFFGQGTRLTVV.

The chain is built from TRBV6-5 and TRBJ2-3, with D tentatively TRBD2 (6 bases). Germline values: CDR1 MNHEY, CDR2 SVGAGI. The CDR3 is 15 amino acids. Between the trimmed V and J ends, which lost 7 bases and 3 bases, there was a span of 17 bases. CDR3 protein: CASKPEGRFTDTQYF. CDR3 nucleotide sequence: TGTGCCAGCAAACCGGAGGGCCGATTTACAGATACGCAGTATTTT.

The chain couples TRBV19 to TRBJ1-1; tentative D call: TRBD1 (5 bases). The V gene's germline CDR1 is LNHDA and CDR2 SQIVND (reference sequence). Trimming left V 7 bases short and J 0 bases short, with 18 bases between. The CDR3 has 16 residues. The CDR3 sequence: CASTLGPGLLNTEAFF. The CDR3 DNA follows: TGTGCCAGTACCTTGGGGCCCGGTTTACTGAACACTGAAGCTTTCTTT. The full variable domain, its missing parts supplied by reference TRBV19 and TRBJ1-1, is DGGITQSPKYLFRKEGQNVTLSCEQNLNHDAMYWYRQDPGQGLRLIYYSQIVNDFQKGDIAEGYSVSREKKESFPLTVTSAQKNPTAFYLCASTLGPGLLNTEAFFGQGTRLTVV.